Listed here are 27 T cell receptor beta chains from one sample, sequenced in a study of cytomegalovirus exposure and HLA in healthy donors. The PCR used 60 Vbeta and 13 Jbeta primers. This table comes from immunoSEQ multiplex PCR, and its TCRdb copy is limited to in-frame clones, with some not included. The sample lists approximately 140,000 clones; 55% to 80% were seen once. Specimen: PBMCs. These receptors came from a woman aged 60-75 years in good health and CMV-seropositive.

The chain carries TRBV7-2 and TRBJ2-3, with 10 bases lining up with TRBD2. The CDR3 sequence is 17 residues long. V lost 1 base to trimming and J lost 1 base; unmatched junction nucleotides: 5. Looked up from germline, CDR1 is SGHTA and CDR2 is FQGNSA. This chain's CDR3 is CASSLGGLAARTDTQYF. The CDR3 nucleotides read TGTGCCAGCAGCTTAGGAGGACTAGCGGCTCGCACAGATACGCAGTATTTT.

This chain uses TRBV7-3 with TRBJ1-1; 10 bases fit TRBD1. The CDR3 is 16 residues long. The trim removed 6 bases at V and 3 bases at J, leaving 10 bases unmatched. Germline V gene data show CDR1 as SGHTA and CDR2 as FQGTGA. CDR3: CASSSGTGVVDTEAFF. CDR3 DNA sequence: TGTGCCAGCAGTTCCGGGACAGGGGTGGTTGACACTGAAGCTTTCTTT.

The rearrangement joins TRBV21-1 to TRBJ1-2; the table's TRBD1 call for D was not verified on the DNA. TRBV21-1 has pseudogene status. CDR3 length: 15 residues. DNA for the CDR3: TGTGCCAGCAGCAACCGACAGGCTTCTAACTATGGCTACACCTTC. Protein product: CASSNRQASNYGYTF.

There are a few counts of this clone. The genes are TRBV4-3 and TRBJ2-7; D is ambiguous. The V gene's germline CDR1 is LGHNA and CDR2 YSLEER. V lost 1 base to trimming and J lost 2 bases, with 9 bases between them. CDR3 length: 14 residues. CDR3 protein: CASSQAPGPYEQYF. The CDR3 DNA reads TGCGCCAGCAGCCAAGCGCCTGGGCCCTACGAGCAGTACTTC.

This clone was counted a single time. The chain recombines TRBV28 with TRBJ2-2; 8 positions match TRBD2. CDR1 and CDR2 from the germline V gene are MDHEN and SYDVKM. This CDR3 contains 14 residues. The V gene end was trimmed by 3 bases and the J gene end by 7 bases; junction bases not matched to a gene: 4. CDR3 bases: TGTGCCAGCAGTTTTAGCGGGGCTGGCGGGGAGCTGTTTTTT. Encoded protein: CASSFSGAGGELFF.

The DNA of the CDR3 is TGTGCCAGCAGCCACCGACAGGGGAACACTGAAGCTTTCTTT. Translation: CASSHRQGNTEAFF. The gene calls are TRBV13 and TRBJ1-1, with 7 bases fitting TRBD1. V lost 5 bases and J lost 1; bases outside the gene matches: 4. This CDR3 is built from 14 residues. Per germline, CDR1 PRHDT and CDR2 FYEKMQ (reference sequence).

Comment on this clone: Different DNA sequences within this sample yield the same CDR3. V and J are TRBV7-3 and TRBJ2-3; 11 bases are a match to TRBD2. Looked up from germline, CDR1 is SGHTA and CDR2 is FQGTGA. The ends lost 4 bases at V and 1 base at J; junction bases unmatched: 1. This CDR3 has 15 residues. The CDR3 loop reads CASSSLAGGTDTQYF. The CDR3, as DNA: TGTGCCAGCAGCTCACTAGCGGGGGGCACAGATACGCAGTATTTT.

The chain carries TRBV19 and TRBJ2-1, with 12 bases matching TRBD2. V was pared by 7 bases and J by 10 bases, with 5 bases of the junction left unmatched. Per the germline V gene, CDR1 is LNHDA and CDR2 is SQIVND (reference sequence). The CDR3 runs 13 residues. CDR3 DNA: TGTGCCAGTAACCGTCTAGCGGGAGGGGAGCAGTTCTTC. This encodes CASNRLAGGEQFF.

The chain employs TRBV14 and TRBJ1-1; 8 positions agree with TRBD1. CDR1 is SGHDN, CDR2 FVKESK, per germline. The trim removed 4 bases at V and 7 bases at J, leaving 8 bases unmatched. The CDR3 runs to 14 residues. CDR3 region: CASSLNRGNGEAFF. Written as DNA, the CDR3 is TGTGCCAGCAGCCTTAACAGGGGGAACGGTGAAGCTTTCTTT.

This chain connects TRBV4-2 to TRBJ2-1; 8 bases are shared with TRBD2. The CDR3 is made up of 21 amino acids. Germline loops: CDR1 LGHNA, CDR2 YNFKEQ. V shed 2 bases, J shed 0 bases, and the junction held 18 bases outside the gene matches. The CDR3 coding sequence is TGTGCCAGCAGCCAATTAGTGGGTGCCGGGAGGGCTAAAAGCTCCTACAATGAGCAGTTCTTC. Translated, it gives CASSQLVGAGRAKSSYNEQFF.

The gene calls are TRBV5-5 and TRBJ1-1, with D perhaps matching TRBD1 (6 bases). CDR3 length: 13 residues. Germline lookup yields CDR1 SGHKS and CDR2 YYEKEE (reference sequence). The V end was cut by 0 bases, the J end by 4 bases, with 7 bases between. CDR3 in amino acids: CASSLEGGTEAFF. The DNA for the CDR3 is TGTGCCAGCAGCTTGGAAGGGGGCACTGAAGCTTTCTTT.

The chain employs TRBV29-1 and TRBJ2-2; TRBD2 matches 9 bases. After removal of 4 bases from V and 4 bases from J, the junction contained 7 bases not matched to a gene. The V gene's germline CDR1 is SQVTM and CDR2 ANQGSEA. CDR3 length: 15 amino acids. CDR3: CSVGPGLAPTGELFF. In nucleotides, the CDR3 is TGCAGCGTTGGACCCGGACTAGCGCCCACCGGGGAGCTGTTTTTT.

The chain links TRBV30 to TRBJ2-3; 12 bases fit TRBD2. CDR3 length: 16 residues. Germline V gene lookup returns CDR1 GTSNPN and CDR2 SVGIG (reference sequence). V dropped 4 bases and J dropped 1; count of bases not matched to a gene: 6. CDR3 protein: CAWTSGRAQRTDTQYF. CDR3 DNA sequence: TGTGCCTGGACTAGCGGGAGGGCCCAGCGCACAGATACGCAGTATTTT.

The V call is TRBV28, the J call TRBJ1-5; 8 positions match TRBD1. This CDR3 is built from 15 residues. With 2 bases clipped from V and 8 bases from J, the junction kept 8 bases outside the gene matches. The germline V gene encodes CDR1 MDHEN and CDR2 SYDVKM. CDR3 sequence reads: CASSLPTGEVKPQHF. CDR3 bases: TGTGCCAGCAGTTTACCGACAGGGGAGGTTAAGCCCCAGCATTTT.

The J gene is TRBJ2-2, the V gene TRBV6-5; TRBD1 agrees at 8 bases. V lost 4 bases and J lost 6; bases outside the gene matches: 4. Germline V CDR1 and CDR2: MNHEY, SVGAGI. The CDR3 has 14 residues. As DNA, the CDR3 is TGTGCCAGCAGTTCACAGGGGGACGCCGGGGAGCTGTTTTTT. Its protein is CASSSQGDAGELFF.

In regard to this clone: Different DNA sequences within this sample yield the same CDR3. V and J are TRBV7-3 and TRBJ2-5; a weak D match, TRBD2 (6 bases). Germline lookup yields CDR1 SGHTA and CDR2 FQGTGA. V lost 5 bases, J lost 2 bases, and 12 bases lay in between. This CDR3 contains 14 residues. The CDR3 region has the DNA TGTGCCAGCAGCCCGACGGGACTGCAAGAGACCCAGTACTTC. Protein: CASSPTGLQETQYF. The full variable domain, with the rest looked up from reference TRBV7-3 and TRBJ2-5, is GAGVSQTPSNKVTEKGKYVELRCDPISGHTALYWYRQSLGQGPEFLIYFQGTGAADDSGLPNDRFFAVRPEGSVSTLKIQRTERGDSAVYLCASSPTGLQETQYFGPGTRLLVL.

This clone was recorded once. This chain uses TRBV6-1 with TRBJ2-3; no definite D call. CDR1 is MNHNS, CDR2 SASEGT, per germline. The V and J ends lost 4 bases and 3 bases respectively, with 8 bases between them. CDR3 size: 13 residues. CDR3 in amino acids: CASSVERTDTQYF. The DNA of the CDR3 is TGTGCCAGCAGTGTAGAGAGGACAGATACGCAGTATTTT.

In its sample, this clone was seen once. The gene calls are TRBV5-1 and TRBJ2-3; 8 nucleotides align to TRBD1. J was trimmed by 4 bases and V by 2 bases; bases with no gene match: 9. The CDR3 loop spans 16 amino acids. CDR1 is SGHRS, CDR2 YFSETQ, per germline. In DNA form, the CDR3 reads TGCGCCAGCAGCTTATCGGGACAGGCCAGCGCAGATACGCAGTATTTT. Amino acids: CASSLSGQASADTQYF.

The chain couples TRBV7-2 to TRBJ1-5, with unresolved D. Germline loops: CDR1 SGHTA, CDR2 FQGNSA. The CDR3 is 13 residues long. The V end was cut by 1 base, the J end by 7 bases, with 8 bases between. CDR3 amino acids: CASSLDRDQPQHF. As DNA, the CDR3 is TGTGCCAGCAGCTTAGACAGAGACCAGCCCCAGCATTTT. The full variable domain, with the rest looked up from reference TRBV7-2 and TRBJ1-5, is GAGVSQSPSNKVTEKGKDVELRCDPISGHTALYWYRQSLGQGLEFLIYFQGNSAPDKSGLPSDRFSAERTGGSVSTLTIQRTQQEDSAVYLCASSLDRDQPQHFGDGTRLSIL.

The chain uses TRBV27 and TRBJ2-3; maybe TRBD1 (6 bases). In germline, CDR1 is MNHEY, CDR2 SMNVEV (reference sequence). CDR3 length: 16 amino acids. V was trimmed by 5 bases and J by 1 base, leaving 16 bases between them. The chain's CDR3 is CASSVYRVWGTDTQYF. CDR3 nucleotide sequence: TGTGCCAGCAGTGTATACAGGGTTTGGGGCACAGATACGCAGTATTTT.

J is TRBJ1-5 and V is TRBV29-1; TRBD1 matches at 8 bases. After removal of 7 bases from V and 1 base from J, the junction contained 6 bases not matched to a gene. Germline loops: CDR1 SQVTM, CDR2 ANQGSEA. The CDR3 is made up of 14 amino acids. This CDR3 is CSASGGYSNQPQHF. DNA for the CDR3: TGCAGCGCCTCAGGGGGCTACAGCAATCAGCCCCAGCATTTT.

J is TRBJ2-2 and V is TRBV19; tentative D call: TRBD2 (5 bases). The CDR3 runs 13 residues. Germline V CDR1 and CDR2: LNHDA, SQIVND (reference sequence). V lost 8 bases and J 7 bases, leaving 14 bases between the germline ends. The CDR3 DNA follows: TGTGCCAGTCGCCTAGCCGGCGGCGGGGAGCTGTTTTTT. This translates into CASRLAGGGELFF.

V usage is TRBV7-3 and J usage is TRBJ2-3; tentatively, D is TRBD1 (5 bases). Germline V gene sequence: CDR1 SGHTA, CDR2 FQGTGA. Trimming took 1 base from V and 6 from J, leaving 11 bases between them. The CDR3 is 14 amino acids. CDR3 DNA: TGTGCCAGCAGCTTAAATCAGGGTGGCGATACGCAGTATTTT. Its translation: CASSLNQGGDTQYF.

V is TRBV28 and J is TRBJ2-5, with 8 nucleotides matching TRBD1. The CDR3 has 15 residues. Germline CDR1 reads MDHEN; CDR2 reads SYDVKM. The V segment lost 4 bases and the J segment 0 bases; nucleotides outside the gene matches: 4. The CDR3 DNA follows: TGTGCCAGCAGTTCTCGGACAGGGTACCAAGAGACCCAGTACTTC. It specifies CASSSRTGYQETQYF.

The DNA for the CDR3 is TGTGCCAGCAGTGAAAAAGGCTCGGCAGGGGCTAACTATGGCTACACCTTC. Protein: CASSEKGSAGANYGYTF. V gene TRBV25-1 combines with J gene TRBJ1-2, with D possibly being TRBD1 (6 bases). The V gene's germline CDR1 is MGHDK and CDR2 SYGVNS. V was trimmed by 2 bases and J by 0 bases, leaving 16 bases between them. The CDR3 has 17 residues.

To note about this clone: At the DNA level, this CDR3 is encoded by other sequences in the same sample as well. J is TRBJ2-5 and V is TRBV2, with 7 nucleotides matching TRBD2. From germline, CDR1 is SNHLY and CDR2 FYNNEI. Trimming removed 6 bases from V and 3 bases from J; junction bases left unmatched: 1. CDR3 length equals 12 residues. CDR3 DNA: TGTGCCAGCAGCGGACTAGAAGAGACCCAGTACTTC. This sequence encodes CASSGLEETQYF.

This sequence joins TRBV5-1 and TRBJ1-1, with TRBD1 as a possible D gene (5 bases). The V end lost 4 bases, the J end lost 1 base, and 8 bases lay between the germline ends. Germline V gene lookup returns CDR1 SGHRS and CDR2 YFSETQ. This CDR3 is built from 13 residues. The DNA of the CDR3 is TGCGCCAGCAGCGCCCAGGGGAACACTGAAGCTTTCTTT. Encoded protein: CASSAQGNTEAFF.